A single sample gave rise to the 28 T cell receptor beta chains below, sequenced in a study of T-cell reconstitution after alpha-beta-depleted transplantation in children. Unique molecular identifiers were incorporated into the prepared TCRbeta library. From the PCR reads, TCRdb called clonotypes with MiXCR, one entry per CDR3 protein. The sample lists around 530,000 distinct CDR3 sequences; about 33% were seen once. Sequencing used PBMCs from the stem cell graft donor, obtained from the stem cell graft. The receptor source for this set is a human donor who donated a stem cell graft to a child with aplastic anemia.

A few counts support this clonotype. The genes are TRBV7-2 and TRBJ2-7; D unresolved. The CDR3 has 13 residues. Germline V gives CDR1 SGHTA, CDR2 FQGNSA. The V end lost 5 bases, the J end lost 2 bases, and 10 bases lay between the germline ends. This chain's CDR3 is CASSRGVAYEQYF. The CDR3 nucleotides are TGTGCCAGCAGCCGCGGTGTGGCCTACGAGCAGTACTTC.

This clonotype was observed a few times. The V gene is TRBV18, the J gene TRBJ2-5; 7 bases map to TRBD1. V dropped 3 bases and J dropped 4; count of bases not matched to a gene: 5. CDR1 KGHSH and CDR2 LQKENI come from the germline V gene. The CDR3 loop spans 14 amino acids. The CDR3 is CASSPPTGTETQYF. The CDR3 DNA reads TGTGCCAGCTCACCTCCGACAGGGACAGAGACCCAGTACTTC.

The chain joins TRBV7-6 to TRBJ2-3; maybe TRBD1 (5 bases). V gave up 4 bases and J gave up 4 bases, with 12 bases separating them. The CDR3 runs to 14 residues. Germline CDR1 and CDR2: SGHVS and FNYEAQ. This CDR3 is CASSSQEIADTQYF. The CDR3 region has the DNA TGTGCCAGCAGCTCACAGGAGATCGCAGATACGCAGTATTTT.

This clonotype was counted between two and nine times. The V call is TRBV20-1, the J call TRBJ2-1; 8 bases line up with TRBD2. The V gene end was trimmed by 2 bases and the J gene end by 6 bases; junction bases not matched to a gene: 9. Germline V gives CDR1 DFQATT, CDR2 SNEGSKA (reference sequence). The CDR3 has 15 residues. The DNA of the CDR3 is TGCAGTGCTAGAAGGGAGGGTAGCGGGATCAATGAGCAGTTCTTC. Its translation: CSARREGSGINEQFF.

This clonotype was counted only a few times. The chain carries TRBV5-5 and TRBJ2-5; 10 bases fit TRBD1. Germline V gene data show CDR1 as SGHKS and CDR2 as YYEKEE (reference sequence). The trim removed 5 bases at V and 4 bases at J, leaving 5 bases unmatched. The CDR3 consists of 14 residues. CDR3 loop: CASSERTGGETQYF. The CDR3 coding sequence is TGTGCCAGCAGTGAACGGACAGGGGGAGAGACCCAGTACTTC.

This rearrangement joins TRBV12-3 or TRBV12-4 to TRBJ2-1; weak D call: TRBD1 (5 bases). Trimming pared 3 bases from V and 15 bases from J, leaving 12 bases between. The CDR3 has 11 residues. The CDR3 DNA follows: TGTGCCAGCAGTTTTTCAGGGCGAGCGTTCTTC. It encodes CASSFSGRAFF.

This clonotype was counted between two and nine times. V is TRBV6-1 and J is TRBJ2-5, with 7 bases aligning to TRBD2. The germline CDR1 and CDR2 sequences are MNHNS and SASEGT. Trimming removed 5 bases from V and 1 base from J; junction bases left unmatched: 10. The CDR3 length is 16 residues. Here the CDR3 reads CASSPPTSGGQETQYF. CDR3 bases: TGTGCCAGCAGTCCTCCCACGTCGGGGGGCCAAGAGACCCAGTACTTC.

The V call is TRBV14, the J call TRBJ2-2; D not resolved. The V gene lost 0 bases and the J gene lost 4 bases, with 9 bases spanning the gap. Germline loops: CDR1 SGHDN, CDR2 FVKESK. CDR3 length: 15 amino acids. The CDR3, as DNA: TGTGCCAGCAGCCAAGATCAGGCAGCCACCGGGGAGCTGTTTTTT. Its translation is CASSQDQAATGELFF.

The V and J genes are TRBV6-2 or TRBV6-3 and TRBJ1-1; D is unresolved. This CDR3 is 13 amino acids long. Germline assignment: CDR1 MNHEY and CDR2 SVGEGT. The V and J ends lost 2 bases and 5 bases respectively, with 9 bases between them. The CDR3 sequence: CASSYDTGTEAFF. The CDR3 DNA reads as TGTGCCAGCAGTTACGACACGGGAACTGAAGCTTTCTTT.

The CDR3 region has the DNA TGTGCCAGCAGCTCCGGGGCAGGGGGCAATCAGCCCCAGCATTTT. Translating it yields CASSSGAGGNQPQHF. The J gene is TRBJ1-5, the V gene TRBV7-2; D possibly corresponds to TRBD1 (6 bases). The CDR3 runs to 15 residues. Trimming cost V 4 bases and J 2 bases, with 12 bases left between them. Germline CDR1 SGHTA, CDR2 FQGNSA.

The table lists this clonotype with a few counts. The chain employs TRBV28 and TRBJ1-1; D possibly corresponds to TRBD1 (6 bases). The length of the CDR3 is 13 residues. Germline V CDR1 and CDR2: MDHEN, SYDVKM. V was cut by 8 bases and J by 4 bases, with 14 bases left in between. The CDR3 DNA is TGTGCCAGCCTATACAGGGACGGCACTGAAGCTTTCTTT. This encodes CASLYRDGTEAFF. Drawing the rest from reference TRBV28 and TRBJ1-1, the complete variable domain is DVKVTQSSRYLVKRTGEKVFLECVQDMDHENMFWYRQDPGLGLRLIYFSYDVKMKEKGDIPEGYSVSREKKERFSLILESASTNQTSMYLCASLYRDGTEAFFGQGTRLTVV.

This clonotype was observed at least ten times. The rearrangement joins TRBV20-1 to TRBJ2-5, with a tentative D call TRBD2 (6 bases). This CDR3 is 13 amino acids long. Germline V lookup: CDR1 DFQATT, CDR2 SNEGSKA (reference sequence). The V gene lost 1 base and the J gene lost 5 bases, with 11 bases spanning the gap. Here the CDR3 reads CSARVTGRETQYF. The CDR3 nucleotides read TGCAGTGCTAGAGTGACGGGGAGGGAGACCCAGTACTTC.

The table lists this clonotype with a few counts. The V call is TRBV11-2, the J call TRBJ2-3; the D gene is possibly TRBD2 (6 bases). CDR3 length: 15 residues. Trimming pared 8 bases from V and 6 bases from J, leaving 21 bases between. Germline values: CDR1 SGHAT, CDR2 FQNNGV. CDR3 nucleotide sequence: TGTGCCAGCGCCTCCGGACGGGGGTTCCACGATACGCAGTATTTT. Translation gives CASASGRGFHDTQYF. Together with reference TRBV11-2 and TRBJ2-3, the CDR3 gives the full variable domain: EAGVAQSPRYKIIEKRQSVAFWCNPISGHATLYWYQQILGQGPKLLIQFQNNGVVDDSQLPKDRFSAERLKGVDSTLKIQPAKLEDSAVYLCASASGRGFHDTQYFGPGTRLTVL.

This clonotype occurred a few times. The chain uses TRBV7-2 and TRBJ1-1; maybe TRBD1 (6 bases). This CDR3 spans 15 amino acids. With 4 bases removed from V and 4 bases from J, the gap between germline ends came to 16 bases. Looked up from germline, CDR1 is SGHTA and CDR2 is FQGNSA. CDR3 DNA: TGTGCCAGCAGCTCAAAAGGGGGGGTTACCACTGAAGCTTTCTTT. Translation: CASSSKGGVTTEAFF. Based on the CDR3 plus reference TRBV7-2 and TRBJ1-1, the full variable domain is GAGVSQSPSNKVTEKGKDVELRCDPISGHTALYWYRQSLGQGLEFLIYFQGNSAPDKSGLPSDRFSAERTGGSVSTLTIQRTQQEDSAVYLCASSSKGGVTTEAFFGQGTRLTVV.

This clonotype was counted at least ten times. The genes are TRBV29-1 and TRBJ2-7, with 8 positions matching TRBD2. The J segment lost 1 base and the V segment lost 6 bases, leaving 5 bases of the junction unmatched. The CDR3 runs to 13 residues. Germline values: CDR1 SQVTM, CDR2 ANQGSEA. The DNA of the CDR3 is TGCAGCGTCCAAACGGGGGGGTCCTACGAGCAGTACGTC. Translation: CSVQTGGSYEQYV.

The V gene is TRBV5-1, the J gene TRBJ1-1; TRBD1 agrees at 7 bases. The J segment lost 4 bases and the V segment lost 2 bases, leaving 5 bases of the junction unmatched. The V gene's germline CDR1 is SGHRS and CDR2 YFSETQ. The CDR3 covers 14 residues. The CDR3 is CASSFSNRGTEAFF. For the CDR3, the DNA is TGCGCCAGCAGCTTTTCTAACAGGGGCACTGAAGCTTTCTTT.

The V and J genes are TRBV27 and TRBJ2-1; 10 positions match TRBD2. The CDR3 extends over 16 amino acids. V lost 5 bases and J lost 2; bases outside the gene matches: 6. From germline, CDR1 is MNHEY and CDR2 SMNVEV (reference sequence). CDR3 residues: CASSLRTSGTYNEQFF. The CDR3 bases are TGTGCCAGCAGTCTCCGGACTAGCGGAACCTACAATGAGCAGTTCTTC.

The chain carries TRBV29-1 and TRBJ2-3, with 8 nucleotides matching TRBD2. This CDR3 spans 13 amino acids. Trimming removed 4 bases from V and 4 bases from J; junction bases left unmatched: 4. Germline V gene data show CDR1 as SQVTM and CDR2 as ANQGSEA. Here the CDR3 reads CSVGRLASDTQYF. CDR3 DNA: TGCAGCGTTGGGAGACTAGCGTCAGATACGCAGTATTTT.

This sequence joins TRBV28 and TRBJ2-5, with 11 bases lining up with TRBD2. The germline gives CDR1 MDHEN, CDR2 SYDVKM. This CDR3 comprises 17 residues. V shed 4 bases, J shed 0 bases, and the junction held 7 bases outside the gene matches. CDR3 in DNA: TGTGCCAGCAGTTCACTAGCGGGAGTGGGGTACCAAGAGACCCAGTACTTC. Its protein product is CASSSLAGVGYQETQYF.

This clonotype showed up just a few times. This chain uses TRBV29-1 with TRBJ1-6; no reliable D call. Deletions cut 8 bases from V and 10 bases from J, with 9 bases between. Germline values: CDR1 SQVTM, CDR2 ANQGSEA. The CDR3 contains 10 residues. Written as DNA, the CDR3 is TGCAGCTTTGCAGGATCACCCCTCCACTTT. This gives the protein CSFAGSPLHF.

This clonotype was seen a handful of times. This chain links TRBV20-1 with TRBJ2-1; 7 nucleotides line up with TRBD2. With V trimmed by 0 bases and J by 0 bases, 5 bases remained unmatched. The CDR3 consists of 16 residues. Germline-derived CDR1 and CDR2 are DFQATT and SNEGSKA (reference sequence). The CDR3 region is CSARDFLAVSYNEQFF. DNA of the CDR3: TGCAGTGCTAGAGATTTCCTAGCGGTCTCCTACAATGAGCAGTTCTTC.

The chain is built from TRBV11-1 and TRBJ1-1, with D possibly TRBD1 on 5 matching bases. With 2 bases removed from V and 5 bases from J, the gap between germline ends came to 15 bases. The germline CDR1 and CDR2 sequences are SGHAT and FQDESV (reference sequence). This CDR3 is 15 amino acids long. CDR3 residues: CASSLTGPGGTEAFF. The CDR3 DNA sequence: TGTGCCAGCAGCTTAACCGGGCCTGGGGGAACTGAAGCTTTCTTT.

The gene calls are TRBV5-6 and TRBJ2-1, with a tentative D call TRBD1 (5 bases). The germline gives CDR1 SGHDT, CDR2 YYEEEE. The CDR3 runs to 21 residues. V lost 0 bases, J lost 7 bases, and 32 bases lay in between. For the CDR3, the DNA is TGTGCCAGCAGCTTGGATGGGCTTAGGGTTTCGGTCAGGGCCCGCTGGAATGAGCAGTTCTTC. Translated: CASSLDGLRVSVRARWNEQFF.

The sample holds a few counts of this clonotype. The CDR3 loop reads CASSADTYLNSPLHF. The DNA of the CDR3 is TGCGCCAGCAGCGCCGACACCTACCTGAATTCACCCCTCCACTTT. The chain employs TRBV5-1 and TRBJ1-6, with D hard to call. The CDR3 loop spans 15 amino acids. The germline V gene encodes CDR1 SGHRS and CDR2 YFSETQ. V was shortened by 4 bases and J by 7 bases, with 15 bases between the two germline ends.

V usage is TRBV5-6 and J usage is TRBJ1-1; D gene unclear. The CDR3 length is 14 residues. Trimming took off 4 bases at V and 3 bases at J, with 13 bases between the two ends. Per the germline V gene, CDR1 is SGHDT and CDR2 is YYEEEE. The CDR3 DNA follows: TGTGCCAGCAGCATCCGGTACACTGACACTGAAGCTTTCTTT. Its protein product is CASSIRYTDTEAFF.

This clonotype was found a few times. The chain carries TRBV7-7 and TRBJ2-2, with D perhaps matching TRBD1 or TRBD2 (5 bases each). With 5 bases removed from V and 1 base from J, the gap between germline ends came to 14 bases. There are 16 residues in the CDR3. CDR1 SSHAT and CDR2 FNYEAQ come from the germline V gene (reference sequence). The chain's CDR3 is CASSPLGPQNTGELFF. The CDR3 DNA follows: TGTGCCAGCAGCCCCCTGGGACCGCAGAACACCGGGGAGCTGTTTTTT.

The V gene is TRBV12-3 or TRBV12-4, the J gene TRBJ2-2; no firm D call. V dropped 1 base and J dropped 5 bases, with 11 bases sitting between them. CDR3 length: 15 amino acids. Written as DNA, the CDR3 is TGTGCCAGCAGTTTAGTTTCCACTTATACCGGGGAGCTGTTTTTT. This encodes CASSLVSTYTGELFF.

This clonotype was picked up a small number of times. The rearrangement joins TRBV6-2 or TRBV6-3 to TRBJ2-5, with 7 bases identical to TRBD1. J lost 5 bases, V lost 4 bases, and 10 bases had no gene match. CDR3 size: 15 residues. From germline, CDR1 is MNHEY and CDR2 SVGEGT. CDR3 coding DNA: TGTGCCAGCAGTTCAAGACAGGGTTTCTCGGAGACCCAGTACTTC. This codes for CASSSRQGFSETQYF.